This T cell receptor (beta chain) emerged from a study of blood T cells in healthy people across ages. Study context: About one barcoded beta molecule per two T cells was captured by template switching. General observations from the study: A strong correlation was seen between TCR beta diversity and naive T cell percentage.

Alongside a J-beta primer mix, a sample-barcoded 5' primer served in a second PCR lasting about 7 to 12 cycles. Carrying 12 random nucleotides, a template-switch adaptor labeled each individual cDNA molecule. MiXCR, applied by TCRdb to the 5' RACE reads, yields one record per CDR3 protein. The repertoire consists of 800,000 to 950,000 distinct CDR3 sequences, with approximately 49% occurring once and the leading ten covering 13%. Healthy Caucasian individuals from Russia aged about 6 to 100 were enrolled as donors. Unmatched junction bases numbered 11, after V lost 8 bases and J lost 5 bases. Germline V gives CDR1 SEHNR, CDR2 FQNEAQ (reference sequence). CDR3 length: 15 residues. With regard to this clonotype: What it binds is unknown.

The receptor's source is a man aged 25-40 years in good health. The V gene is TRBV7-9, the J gene TRBJ2-1, with 8 bases fitting TRBD2. Sequences were obtained from blood. The CDR3 DNA reads TGTGCCAGCGTTCTCAGCGGGGGCGGGAACAATGAGCAGTTCTTC. Translated, it gives CASVLSGGGNNEQFF. Variable domain in full (rest from reference TRBV7-9 and TRBJ2-1): DTGVSQNPRHKITKRGQNVTFRCDPISEHNRLYWYRQTLGQGPEFLTYFQNEAQLEKSRLLSDRFSAERPKGSFSTLEIQRTEQGDSAMYLCASVLSGGGNNEQFFGPGTRLTVL.